This TCR beta chain was found in a study of blood T cell repertoires in COVID-19 (dated by TCRdb to the early 2020s). Study-wide context: Samples from collaborators originated in the United States, Italy and Spain and spanned both the acute and convalescent phases of COVID-19. The material from the prospective study consisted of cDNA or gDNA derived from T cells, B-cell-depleted T cells, or PBMCs. Deeply sampled blood TCRbeta repertoires from subjects exposed to, actively infected with, or recovered from COVID-19 were included in the dataset. Samples were obtained from the ongoing ImmuneRACE study (first 160 participants) and from 950 to 1,500 subjects provided by 6 global collaborators. Nearly every sample came with metadata listing a de-identified subject ID, COVID-19 status, age in years and sex. Where available, HLA class I and class II types were taken from metadata supplied by the sample provider and were not determined by assay-based typing. The repertoires were released in a freely available public database meant as a resource for research on the immune response to SARS-CoV-2.

The CDR3 covers 15 residues, taking in both the cysteine and the phenylalanine. CDR3 DNA only is kept here, 45 bases in frame from base 1. CDR1 SGHTA and CDR2 FQGNSA were looked up in the germline V gene. From V the trimming removes 5 bases and from J it removes 2 bases, while the gene matches leave 8 bases of the junction unaccounted for. The collaborating institutions used their own protocols to collect whole blood in K2EDTA tubes. For TCRbeta analysis, collaborators shipped samples in one of three forms: frozen whole blood, isolated PBMCs, or DNA extracted from either of those sample types. TCRbeta CDR3 regions were amplified from genomic DNA by means of the immunoSEQ Assay, a bias-controlled multiplex PCR. The paper's processing steps were these. The number of nucleated cells in each sample was estimated by amplification of reference gene primers within the assay. To quantify the absolute abundance of each unique TCRbeta CDR3 rearrangement, sequence reads were collapsed and filtered. For each sample, productive Simpson clonality was calculated as the square root of Simpson's diversity index over productive rearrangements. TCRdb took this table from immuneACCESS and kept in-frame rearrangements with V and J called. Such tables lack part of the clones; where checked against another copy, unresolved V genes explain under half of the gap, and the rest is unexplained. For V, J and clone size, that table is used; D and trimming come from the DNA. The sample table contains about 93,000 clones; only one count was recorded for around four fifths of them. Roughly 16% of the sample rests with the top ten.

Broad study findings and their caveats: The quantity of clinical and demographic metadata differed by source and by participant and was supplied without curation.

Remarks on this clone: Its antigen target is currently unknown. No base quality information exists; no much larger clone differs at one position.

Rearrangement joined TRBV7-2 to TRBJ2-7, with 8 middle bases fitting TRBD2. This receptor was identified in a human donor in a cohort sampled during active COVID-19. The sample consisted of peripheral blood. In nucleotides, the sequence is TGTGCCAGCAGCCAACGGTCGGGACTAGCCTACGAGCAGTACTTC. Translated, this is CASSQRSGLAYEQYF.